This note documents a single T cell receptor (beta chain) sequence. Produced via immunoSEQ multiplex PCR; TCRdb's table is partial and in-frame only. Seen here are 250,000 to 400,000 clones, approximately 86% observed once, and the top ten hold around 0.88%. These data belong to a study of cytomegalovirus exposure and HLA in healthy donors. J lost 0 bases, V lost 0 bases, and 8 bases had no gene match. This CDR3 region has 18 residues. The chain joins TRBV5-3 to TRBJ1-4, with 7 bases lining up with TRBD1. TRBV5-3 is placed among ORFs of uncertain function. The specimen sequenced was PBMCs. The clonotype was recovered from a man younger than 40 in good health and CMV-seronegative. The CDR3 loop is CARSLDVTGIATNEKLFF. The CDR3 DNA reads TGTGCCAGAAGCTTGGATGTGACAGGGATAGCAACTAATGAAAAACTGTTTTTT.